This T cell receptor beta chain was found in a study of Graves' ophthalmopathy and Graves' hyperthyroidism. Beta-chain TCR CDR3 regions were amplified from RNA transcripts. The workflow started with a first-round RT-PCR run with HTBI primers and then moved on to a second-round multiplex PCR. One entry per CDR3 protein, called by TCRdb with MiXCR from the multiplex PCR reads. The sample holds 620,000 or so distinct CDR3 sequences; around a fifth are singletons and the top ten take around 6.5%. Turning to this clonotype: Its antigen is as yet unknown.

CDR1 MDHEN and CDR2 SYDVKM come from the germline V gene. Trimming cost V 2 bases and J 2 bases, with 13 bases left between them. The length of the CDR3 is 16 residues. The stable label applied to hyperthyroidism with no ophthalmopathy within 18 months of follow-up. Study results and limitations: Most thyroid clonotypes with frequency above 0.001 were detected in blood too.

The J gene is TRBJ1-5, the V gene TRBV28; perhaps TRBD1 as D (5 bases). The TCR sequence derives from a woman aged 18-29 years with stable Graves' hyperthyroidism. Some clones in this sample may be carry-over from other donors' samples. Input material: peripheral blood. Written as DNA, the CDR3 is TGTGCCAGCAGTTTAAACGCGGGGCTGGGCAATCAGCCCCAGCATTTT. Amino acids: CASSLNAGLGNQPQHF.